This T cell receptor beta chain was sequenced during a study of T cell responses to AZD1222 COVID-19 vaccine. Study-wide results and caveats: Clonal diversity may have been underestimated, and the donors were mostly white British, with more females than males.

This CDR3 spans 19 amino acids. V shed 0 bases and J 7 bases; nucleotides not matched to a gene: 14. Germline V CDR1 and CDR2: LGHDT, YNNKEL (reference sequence). A note on this clone: Its antigen is as yet unknown.

TCRdb's table, derived via immunoSEQ multiplex PCR, lists solely in-frame clones and lacks some. The sample shows about 150,000 clones, around nine tenths of them seen only once. This clonotype was obtained from an adult who received the AZD1222 COVID-19 vaccine. The chain joins TRBV3-1 (or the pseudogene TRBV3-2) to TRBJ2-1, with 11 positions matching TRBD2. The material sequenced was peripheral blood, taken 28 days after the second AZD1222 dose. The CDR3 bases are TGTGCCAGCAGCCAAGATGCCGTTATAGGCACTAGCGGGAGAAATGAGCAGTTCTTC. Amino acids: CASSQDAVIGTSGRNEQFF.